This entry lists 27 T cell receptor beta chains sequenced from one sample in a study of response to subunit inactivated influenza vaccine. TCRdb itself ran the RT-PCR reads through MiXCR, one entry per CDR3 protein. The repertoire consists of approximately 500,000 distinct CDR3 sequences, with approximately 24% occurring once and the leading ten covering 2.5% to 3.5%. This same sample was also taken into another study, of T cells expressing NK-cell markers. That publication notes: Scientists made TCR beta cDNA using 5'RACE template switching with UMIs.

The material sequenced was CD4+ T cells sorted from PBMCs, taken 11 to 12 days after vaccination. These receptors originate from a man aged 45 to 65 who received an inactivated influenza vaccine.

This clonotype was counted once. The CDR3 coding sequence is TGTGCCAGTACGGCTAGCGGGCGACAACGCACAGATACGCAGTATTTT. Amino acids: CASTASGRQRTDTQYF. The rearrangement uses TRBV19 and TRBJ2-3, with TRBD2 matching 8 bases. V lost 7 bases, J lost 1 base, and 10 bases stayed unmatched. The CDR3 is 16 residues long. CDR1 and CDR2 from the germline V gene are LNHDA and SQIVND (reference sequence). The variable domain in full, with the rest retrieved from reference TRBV19 and TRBJ2-3, is DGGITQSPKYLFRKEGQNVTLSCEQNLNHDAMYWYRQDPGQGLRLIYYSQIVNDFQKGDIAEGYSVSREKKESFPLTVTSAQKNPTAFYLCASTASGRQRTDTQYFGPGTRLTVL.

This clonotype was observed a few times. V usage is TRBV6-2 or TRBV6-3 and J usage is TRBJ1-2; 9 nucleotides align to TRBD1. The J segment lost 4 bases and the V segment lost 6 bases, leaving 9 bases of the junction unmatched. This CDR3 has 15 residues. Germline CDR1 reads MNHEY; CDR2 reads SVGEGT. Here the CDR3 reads CASSSPGQGSYGYTF. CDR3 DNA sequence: TGTGCCAGCAGCTCTCCGGGACAGGGTAGCTATGGCTACACCTTC.

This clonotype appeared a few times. For the CDR3, the DNA is TGCGCCAGCTCTAAAACAGGGCATAATCAGCCCCAGCATTTT. Its translation: CASSKTGHNQPQHF. The chain employs TRBV5-1 and TRBJ1-5, with D tentatively TRBD1 (6 bases). The germline V and J ends were trimmed by 7 bases and 4 bases, with 15 bases remaining between them. The germline V gene has CDR1 SGHRS and CDR2 YFSETQ. The CDR3 has 14 residues. Drawing the rest from reference TRBV5-1 and TRBJ1-5, the complete variable domain is KAGVTQTPRYLIKTRGQQVTLSCSPISGHRSVSWYQQTPGQGLQFLFEYFSETQRNKGNFPGRFSGRQFSNSRSEMNVSTLELGDSALYLCASSKTGHNQPQHFGDGTRLSIL.

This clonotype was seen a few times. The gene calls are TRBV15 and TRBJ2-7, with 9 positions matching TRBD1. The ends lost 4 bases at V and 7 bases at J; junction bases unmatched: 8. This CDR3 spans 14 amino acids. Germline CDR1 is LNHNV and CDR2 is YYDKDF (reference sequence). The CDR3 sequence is CATSKGQGPWEQYF. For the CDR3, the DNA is TGTGCCACCAGCAAAGGACAGGGGCCGTGGGAGCAGTACTTC.

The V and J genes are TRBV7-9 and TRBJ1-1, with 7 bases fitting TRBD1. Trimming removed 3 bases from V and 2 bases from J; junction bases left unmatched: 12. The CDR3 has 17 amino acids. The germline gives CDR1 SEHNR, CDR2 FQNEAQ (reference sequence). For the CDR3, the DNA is TGTGCCAGCAGCTTGGCACAGGGGAGAAGGGCCAACACTGAAGCTTTCTTT. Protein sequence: CASSLAQGRRANTEAFF. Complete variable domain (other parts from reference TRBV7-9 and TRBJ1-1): DTGVSQNPRHKITKRGQNVTFRCDPISEHNRLYWYRQTLGQGPEFLTYFQNEAQLEKSRLLSDRFSAERPKGSFSTLEIQRTEQGDSAMYLCASSLAQGRRANTEAFFGQGTRLTVV.

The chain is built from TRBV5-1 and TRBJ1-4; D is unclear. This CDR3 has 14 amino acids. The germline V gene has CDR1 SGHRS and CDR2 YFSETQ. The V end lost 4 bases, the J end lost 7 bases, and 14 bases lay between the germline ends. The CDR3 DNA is TGCGCCAGCAGCCCCGTACCCTCCGGTGAAAAACTGTTTTTT. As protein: CASSPVPSGEKLFF.

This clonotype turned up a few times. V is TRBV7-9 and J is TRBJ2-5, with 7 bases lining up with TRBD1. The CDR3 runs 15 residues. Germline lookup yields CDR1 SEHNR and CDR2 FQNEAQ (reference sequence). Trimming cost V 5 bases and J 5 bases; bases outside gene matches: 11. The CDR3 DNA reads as TGTGCCAGCAGCACCCGACAGGGTCCGTGGGAGACCCAGTACTTC. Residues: CASSTRQGPWETQYF.

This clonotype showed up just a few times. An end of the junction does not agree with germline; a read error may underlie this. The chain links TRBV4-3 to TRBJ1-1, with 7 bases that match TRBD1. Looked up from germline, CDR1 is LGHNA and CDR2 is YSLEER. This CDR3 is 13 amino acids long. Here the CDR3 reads CASSPTGNAEAFF. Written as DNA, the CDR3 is TGCGCCAGCAGCCCGACAGGGAACGCTGAAGCTTTCTTT.

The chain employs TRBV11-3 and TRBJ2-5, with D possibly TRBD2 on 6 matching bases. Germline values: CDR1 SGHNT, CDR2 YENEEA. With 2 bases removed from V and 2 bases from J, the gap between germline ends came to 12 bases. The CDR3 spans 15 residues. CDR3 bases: TGTGCCAGCAGCTTAAGTGCGGGAAAGCAAGAGACCCAGTACTTC. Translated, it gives CASSLSAGKQETQYF. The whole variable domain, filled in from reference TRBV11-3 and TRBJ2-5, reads EAGVVQSPRYKIIEKKQPVAFWCNPISGHNTLYWYLQNLGQGPELLIRYENEEAVDDSQLPKDRFSAERLKGVDSTLKIQPAELGDSAVYLCASSLSAGKQETQYFGPGTRLLVL.

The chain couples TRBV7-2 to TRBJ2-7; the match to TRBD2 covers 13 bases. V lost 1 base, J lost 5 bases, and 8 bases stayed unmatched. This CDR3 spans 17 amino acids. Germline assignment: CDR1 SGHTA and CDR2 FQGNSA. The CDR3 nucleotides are TGTGCCAGCAGCTTAGTGTGGGGGGGACTAGCGGGGCACGAGCAGTACTTC. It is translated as CASSLVWGGLAGHEQYF.

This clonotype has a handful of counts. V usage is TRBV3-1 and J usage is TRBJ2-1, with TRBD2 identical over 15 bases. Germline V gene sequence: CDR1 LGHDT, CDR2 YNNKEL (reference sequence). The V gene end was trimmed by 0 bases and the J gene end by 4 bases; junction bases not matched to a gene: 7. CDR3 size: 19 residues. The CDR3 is CASSQDYGTSGRRYNEQFF. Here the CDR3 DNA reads TGTGCCAGCAGCCAAGACTACGGGACTAGCGGGAGGCGGTACAATGAGCAGTTCTTC.

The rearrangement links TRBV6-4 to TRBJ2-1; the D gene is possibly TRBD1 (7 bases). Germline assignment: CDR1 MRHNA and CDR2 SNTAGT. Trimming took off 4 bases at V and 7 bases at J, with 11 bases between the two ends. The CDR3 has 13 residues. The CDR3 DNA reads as TGTGCCAGCAGTGCGACAGGGAGGAATGAGCAGTTCTTC. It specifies CASSATGRNEQFF.

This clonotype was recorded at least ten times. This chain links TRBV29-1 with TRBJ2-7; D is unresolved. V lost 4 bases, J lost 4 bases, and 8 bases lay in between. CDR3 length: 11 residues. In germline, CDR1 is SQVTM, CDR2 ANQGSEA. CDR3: CSVVQEYEQYF. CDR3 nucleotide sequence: TGCAGCGTTGTTCAGGAGTACGAGCAGTACTTC.

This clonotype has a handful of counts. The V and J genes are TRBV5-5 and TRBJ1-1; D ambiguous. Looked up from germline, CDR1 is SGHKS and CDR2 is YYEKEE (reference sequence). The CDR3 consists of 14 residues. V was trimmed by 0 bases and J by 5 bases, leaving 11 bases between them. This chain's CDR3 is CASSLAGYVTEAFF. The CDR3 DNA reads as TGTGCCAGCAGCTTGGCCGGGTATGTTACTGAAGCTTTCTTT.

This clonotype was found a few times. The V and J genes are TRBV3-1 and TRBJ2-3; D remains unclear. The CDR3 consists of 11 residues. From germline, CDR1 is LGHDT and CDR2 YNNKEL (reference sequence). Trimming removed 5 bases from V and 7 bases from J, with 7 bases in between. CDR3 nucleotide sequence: TGTGCCAGCAGCTTGCTAAATACGCAGTATTTT. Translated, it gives CASSLLNTQYF.

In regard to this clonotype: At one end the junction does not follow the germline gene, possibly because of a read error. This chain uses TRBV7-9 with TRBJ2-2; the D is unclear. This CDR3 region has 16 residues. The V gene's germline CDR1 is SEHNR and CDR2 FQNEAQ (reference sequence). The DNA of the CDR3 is TGTGCCAGCAGCTTAGCGCGAACCGCGAAAACCGGGGAGCTGTTTTTT. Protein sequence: CASSLARTAKTGELFF.

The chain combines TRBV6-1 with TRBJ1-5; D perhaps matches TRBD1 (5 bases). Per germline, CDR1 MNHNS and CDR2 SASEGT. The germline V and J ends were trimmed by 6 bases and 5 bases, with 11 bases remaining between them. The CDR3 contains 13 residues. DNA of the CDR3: TGTGCCAGCAGCAGGGACGGACATCAGCCCCAGCATTTT. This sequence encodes CASSRDGHQPQHF.

The CDR3 sequence is CSASIGVPGNSPLHF. The CDR3 DNA sequence: TGCAGTGCTAGCATCGGCGTCCCGGGGAATTCACCCCTCCACTTT. The genes are TRBV20-1 and TRBJ1-6; D gene unclear. V was trimmed by 3 bases and J by 7 bases, leaving 16 bases between them. The CDR3 sequence is 15 residues long. Germline CDR1 reads DFQATT; CDR2 reads SNEGSKA (reference sequence).

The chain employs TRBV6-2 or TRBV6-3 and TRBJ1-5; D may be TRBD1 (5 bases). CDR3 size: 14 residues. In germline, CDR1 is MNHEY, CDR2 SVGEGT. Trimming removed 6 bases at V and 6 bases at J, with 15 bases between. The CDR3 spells CASRGTGVSQPQHF. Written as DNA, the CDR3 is TGTGCCAGCAGGGGGACGGGGGTAAGTCAGCCCCAGCATTTT.

CDR3 loop: CASSLGTGIYEQYF. The CDR3 DNA reads TGTGCCAGCAGCTTGGGGACAGGAATCTACGAGCAGTACTTC. The chain couples TRBV7-9 to TRBJ2-7; 8 positions agree with TRBD1. V gave up 3 bases and J gave up 3 bases; unmatched junction bases: 4. The germline gives CDR1 SEHNR, CDR2 FQNEAQ (reference sequence). CDR3 length: 14 amino acids.

The CDR3 loop reads CASSQGAGSVQPQHF. CDR3 DNA sequence: TGTGCCAGCAGCCAAGGGGCAGGGTCTGTTCAGCCCCAGCATTTT. The chain combines TRBV3-1 with TRBJ1-5; D possibly corresponds to TRBD1 (5 bases). The CDR3 spans 15 residues. Germline V gene data show CDR1 as LGHDT and CDR2 as YNNKEL (reference sequence). V lost 1 base to trimming and J lost 6 bases, with 13 bases between them.

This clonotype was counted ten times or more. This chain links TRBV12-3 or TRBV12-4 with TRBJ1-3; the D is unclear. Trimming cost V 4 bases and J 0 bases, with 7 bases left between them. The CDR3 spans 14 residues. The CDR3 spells CASSYQSSGNTIYF. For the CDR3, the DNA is TGTGCCAGCAGTTACCAGAGCTCTGGAAACACCATATATTTT.

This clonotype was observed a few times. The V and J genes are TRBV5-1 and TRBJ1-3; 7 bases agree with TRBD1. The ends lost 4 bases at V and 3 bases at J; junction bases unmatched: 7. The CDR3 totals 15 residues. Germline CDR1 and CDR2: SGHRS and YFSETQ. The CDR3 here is CASSTGTADGNTIYF. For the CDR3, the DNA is TGCGCCAGCAGCACCGGGACAGCGGATGGAAACACCATATATTTT. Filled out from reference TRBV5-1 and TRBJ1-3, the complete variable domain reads KAGVTQTPRYLIKTRGQQVTLSCSPISGHRSVSWYQQTPGQGLQFLFEYFSETQRNKGNFPGRFSGRQFSNSRSEMNVSTLELGDSALYLCASSTGTADGNTIYFGEGSWLTVV.

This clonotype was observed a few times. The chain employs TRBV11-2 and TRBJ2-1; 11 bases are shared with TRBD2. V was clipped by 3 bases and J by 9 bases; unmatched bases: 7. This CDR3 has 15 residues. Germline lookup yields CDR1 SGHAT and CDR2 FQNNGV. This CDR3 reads CASSFLAGGGSEQFF. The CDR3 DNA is TGTGCCAGCAGCTTTTTAGCGGGGGGGGGTAGTGAGCAGTTCTTC.

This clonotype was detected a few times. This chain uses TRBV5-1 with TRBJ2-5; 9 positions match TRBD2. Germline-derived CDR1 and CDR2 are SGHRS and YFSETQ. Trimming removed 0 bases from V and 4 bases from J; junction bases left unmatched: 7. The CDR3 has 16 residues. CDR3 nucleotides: TGCGCCAGCAGCTTGGCCGTTAGCGGGGGAGCAGAGACCCAGTACTTC. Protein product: CASSLAVSGGAETQYF.

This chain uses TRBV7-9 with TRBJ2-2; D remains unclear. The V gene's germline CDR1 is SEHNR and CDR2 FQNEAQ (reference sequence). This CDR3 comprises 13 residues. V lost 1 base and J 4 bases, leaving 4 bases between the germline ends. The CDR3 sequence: CASSLVATGELFF. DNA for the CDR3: TGTGCCAGCAGCTTAGTCGCCACCGGGGAGCTGTTTTTT.

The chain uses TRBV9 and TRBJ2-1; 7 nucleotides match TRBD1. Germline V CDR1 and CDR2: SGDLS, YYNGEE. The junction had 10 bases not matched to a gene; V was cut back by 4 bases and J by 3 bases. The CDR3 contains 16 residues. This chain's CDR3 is CASSIRGREYYNEQFF. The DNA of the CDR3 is TGTGCCAGCAGCATAAGGGGGCGAGAGTACTACAATGAGCAGTTCTTC.